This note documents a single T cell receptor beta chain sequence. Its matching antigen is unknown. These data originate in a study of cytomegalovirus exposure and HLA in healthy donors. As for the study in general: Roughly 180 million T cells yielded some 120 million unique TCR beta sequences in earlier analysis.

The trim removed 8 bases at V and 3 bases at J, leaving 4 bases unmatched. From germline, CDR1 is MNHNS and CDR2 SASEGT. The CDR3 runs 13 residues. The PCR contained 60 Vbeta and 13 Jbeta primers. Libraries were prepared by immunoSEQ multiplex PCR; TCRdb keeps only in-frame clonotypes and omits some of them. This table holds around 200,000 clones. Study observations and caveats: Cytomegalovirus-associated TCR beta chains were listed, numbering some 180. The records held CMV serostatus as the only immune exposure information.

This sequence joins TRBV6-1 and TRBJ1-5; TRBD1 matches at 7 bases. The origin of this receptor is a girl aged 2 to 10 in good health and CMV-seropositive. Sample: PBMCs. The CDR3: CASRGQFNQPQHF. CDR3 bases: TGTGCCAGCCGGGGACAGTTCAATCAGCCCCAGCATTTT.